This T cell receptor (beta chain) comes out of a study of blood T cell repertoires in COVID-19. The germline V gene encodes CDR1 SGDLS and CDR2 YYNGEE. The junction had 9 bases not matched to a gene; V was cut back by 2 bases and J by 9 bases. This CDR3 is built from 15 residues. Using immunoSEQ multiplex PCR, the repertoire was profiled, and TCRdb retains in-frame clones only, with some absent. Here the sample spans a few hundred thousand clones, about 90% being singletons. The chain has TRBV9 and TRBJ2-1; 9 bases line up with TRBD1. Sample: PBMCs or T cells enriched from blood (not recorded which). This TCR came from a human donor in a cohort exposed to, infected with or recovered from COVID-19 (not recorded which). The donor label of this sample is uncertain. CDR3 residues: CASSVLTGGYAEQFF. The CDR3 region has the DNA TGTGCCAGCAGCGTTCTGACAGGGGGGTATGCTGAGCAGTTCTTC. The entire variable domain, with the rest obtained from reference TRBV9 and TRBJ2-1, is as follows: DSGVTQTPKHLITATGQRVTLRCSPRSGDLSVYWYQQSLDQGLQFLIQYYNGEERAKGNILERFSAQQFPDLHSELNLSSLELGDSALYFCASSVLTGGYAEQFFGPGTRLTVL.